The rows below give T cell receptor beta chains drawn from one sample of a study of T-cell memory formation after mild COVID-19. MiXCR, applied by TCRdb to the 5' RACE reads, yields one record per CDR3 protein. This table holds some 260,000 distinct CDR3 sequences, around 15% found once. The specimen sequenced was PBMCs or a T cell subset sorted from them (not recorded which). Receptors were obtained from a man in his late teens or twenties who had mild COVID-19 (a few samples of this study predate the infection). Cell type and time point are not known. The CDR3 runs from the conserved cysteine through the conserved F or W. The order of the fields is CDR3 protein, clone size, J gene, V gene. Clone size appears in some rows only: once, few, many, or a class for an expanded clone.

CDR3 protein: CASTLTGRETQYF; clone size: few; J gene: TRBJ2-5; V gene: TRBV6-6
CDR3 protein: CASSTPVGETQYF; clone size: few; J gene: TRBJ2-5; V gene: TRBV6-6
CDR3 protein: CASSEGTSGDTQYF; clone size: -; J gene: TRBJ2-3; V gene: TRBV2
CDR3 protein: CSALYRGRSTEAFF; clone size: -; J gene: TRBJ1-1; V gene: TRBV20-1
CDR3 protein: CASSARGNKEKLFF; clone size: few; J gene: TRBJ1-4; V gene: TRBV9
CDR3 protein: CASSLVIDTEAFF; clone size: -; J gene: TRBJ1-1; V gene: TRBV11-2
CDR3 protein: CASSLSPNQPQHF; clone size: -; J gene: TRBJ1-5; V gene: TRBV7-2
CDR3 protein: CASSPQNTEAFF; clone size: few; J gene: TRBJ1-1; V gene: TRBV6-2/TRBV6-3
CDR3 protein: CASSPEGYTQYF; clone size: few; J gene: TRBJ2-3; V gene: TRBV9
CDR3 protein: CASRNVGGYTF; clone size: -; J gene: TRBJ1-2; V gene: TRBV6-6
CDR3 protein: CSAPGTSFDTQYF; clone size: few; J gene: TRBJ2-3; V gene: TRBV20-1
CDR3 protein: CASSRRDWYEQYF; clone size: -; J gene: TRBJ2-7; V gene: TRBV6-5
CDR3 protein: CASSLVVRHGDGYTF; clone size: few; J gene: TRBJ1-2; V gene: TRBV7-2
CDR3 protein: CSVLQMMNTEAFF; clone size: few; J gene: TRBJ1-1; V gene: TRBV29-1
CDR3 protein: CASSFRRETQYF; clone size: many; J gene: TRBJ2-5; V gene: TRBV5-5
CDR3 protein: CASSAEPSSGYTF; clone size: few; J gene: TRBJ1-2; V gene: TRBV7-9
CDR3 protein: CASSRGGGHNQPQHF; clone size: -; J gene: TRBJ1-5; V gene: TRBV4-1
CDR3 protein: CASSLRDRGLYEQYF; clone size: -; J gene: TRBJ2-7; V gene: TRBV4-1
CDR3 protein: CASSQRDRGTLHF; clone size: many; J gene: TRBJ1-6; V gene: TRBV7-2
CDR3 protein: CASSPRGNTEAFF; clone size: many; J gene: TRBJ1-1; V gene: TRBV7-9
CDR3 protein: CASSLGSLAGGRNEQFF; clone size: few; J gene: TRBJ2-1; V gene: TRBV7-2
CDR3 protein: CASSRNRDSEAFF; clone size: few; J gene: TRBJ1-1; V gene: TRBV18
CDR3 protein: CASSQVYLAGGPSQETQYF; clone size: -; J gene: TRBJ2-5; V gene: TRBV4-1
CDR3 protein: CASSLAGGDHEQYF; clone size: -; J gene: TRBJ2-7; V gene: TRBV5-1
CDR3 protein: CASSQDPVTYEQYF; clone size: few; J gene: TRBJ2-7; V gene: TRBV4-2
CDR3 protein: CASSPTGVSTDTQYF; clone size: many; J gene: TRBJ2-3; V gene: TRBV18
CDR3 protein: CASSGGQGRETQYF; clone size: few; J gene: TRBJ2-5; V gene: TRBV5-1
CDR3 protein: CASWFDAEAFF; clone size: many; J gene: TRBJ1-1; V gene: TRBV19
CDR3 protein: CAISASGGDNEQFF; clone size: many; J gene: TRBJ2-1; V gene: TRBV10-3
CDR3 protein: CASSFVTPGTVNTEAFF; clone size: -; J gene: TRBJ1-1; V gene: TRBV6-5
CDR3 protein: CASSQVPGSGAGYTF; clone size: -; J gene: TRBJ1-2; V gene: TRBV4-3
CDR3 protein: CASSLSPGVESTEAFF; clone size: many; J gene: TRBJ1-1; V gene: TRBV5-1
CDR3 protein: CASSLTGTSYGYTF; clone size: -; J gene: TRBJ1-2; V gene: TRBV5-5
CDR3 protein: CAISVGANVLTF; clone size: few; J gene: TRBJ2-6; V gene: TRBV7-9
CDR3 protein: CASSFPKGGAGELFF; clone size: -; J gene: TRBJ2-2; V gene: TRBV12-3/TRBV12-4
CDR3 protein: CASSRTGQNSGYTF; clone size: -; J gene: TRBJ1-2; V gene: TRBV4-1
CDR3 protein: CASSVGTAILQETQYF; clone size: few; J gene: TRBJ2-5; V gene: TRBV5-1
CDR3 protein: CSAQTYQSSYNEQFF; clone size: -; J gene: TRBJ2-1; V gene: TRBV20-1
CDR3 protein: CASSWTSVRGIQYF; clone size: -; J gene: TRBJ2-4; V gene: TRBV6-2/TRBV6-3
CDR3 protein: CAISPGTSGGTNTGELFF; clone size: few; J gene: TRBJ2-2; V gene: TRBV10-3
CDR3 protein: CSVVYRGRDYGYTF; clone size: few; J gene: TRBJ1-2; V gene: TRBV29-1
CDR3 protein: CASSLEGPLNGYTF; clone size: few; J gene: TRBJ1-2; V gene: TRBV5-1
CDR3 protein: CASSSSPMGSGANVLTF; clone size: -; J gene: TRBJ2-6; V gene: TRBV5-1
CDR3 protein: CASSRQYTEAFF; clone size: -; J gene: TRBJ1-1; V gene: TRBV6-5
CDR3 protein: CASSRRTRDTGELFF; clone size: few; J gene: TRBJ2-2; V gene: TRBV7-9
CDR3 protein: CSVEPGTSGGGGTQYF; clone size: -; J gene: TRBJ2-3; V gene: TRBV29-1
CDR3 protein: CASSYSAGSEQYF; clone size: few; J gene: TRBJ2-7; V gene: TRBV6-5
CDR3 protein: CASTDSGFSTNEKLFF; clone size: -; J gene: TRBJ1-4; V gene: TRBV6-2/TRBV6-3